Presented here are 20 T cell receptor beta chains from one specimen sequenced in a study of T-cell reconstitution after alpha-beta-depleted transplantation in children. A library of TCRbeta sequences, prepared with unique molecular identifiers, was generated. Using its own MiXCR run on the PCR reads, TCRdb lists one record per CDR3 protein. The repertoire holds about 500,000 distinct CDR3 sequences, with 30% to 35% as singletons. Sequencing was performed on PBMCs from the stem cell graft donor, taken from the stem cell graft. These receptors originate from a human donor who donated a stem cell graft to a child with aplastic anemia.

The chain joins TRBV12-3 or TRBV12-4 to TRBJ1-1, with D perhaps TRBD1 (5 bases). CDR3 length equals 14 residues. Between the trimmed V and J ends, which lost 6 bases and 5 bases, there was a span of 16 bases. The CDR3 DNA sequence: TGTGCCAGCAGCCCGTTGGGGGGGGAGACTGAAGCTTTCTTT. Its protein product is CASSPLGGETEAFF.

This clonotype was observed a few times. The genes are TRBV20-1 and TRBJ2-1; the D call may be TRBD1 or TRBD2 (6 bases each). Germline V gene sequence: CDR1 DFQATT, CDR2 SNEGSKA (reference sequence). CDR3 length equals 15 residues. Between the trimmed V and J ends, which lost 3 bases and 8 bases, there was a span of 20 bases. In nucleotides, the CDR3 is TGCAGTGCTAGGAGGGGGACTGCTCAAATGGATGAGCAGTTCTTC. Amino acids: CSARRGTAQMDEQFF.

The J gene is TRBJ2-2, the V gene TRBV5-5; 7 nucleotides align to TRBD1. Losses at the gene ends were 0 bases for V and 3 bases for J; bases not matched to a gene: 5. The length of the CDR3 is 16 residues. The germline V gene has CDR1 SGHKS and CDR2 YYEKEE (reference sequence). The CDR3 sequence: CASSLVIGTDTGELFF. CDR3 in DNA: TGTGCCAGCAGCTTGGTAATCGGGACAGACACCGGGGAGCTGTTTTTT.

V gene TRBV19 combines with J gene TRBJ1-1; possible D gene TRBD1, 5 bases. The germline V gene has CDR1 LNHDA and CDR2 SQIVND (reference sequence). Trimming pared 7 bases from V and 0 bases from J, leaving 21 bases between. There are 17 residues in the CDR3. This chain's CDR3 is CASNLGKGTGMNTEAFF. The CDR3 nucleotides are TGTGCCAGTAACCTGGGGAAAGGGACTGGGATGAACACTGAAGCTTTCTTT.

The chain recombines TRBV5-1 with TRBJ1-2; D gene uncertain. V was clipped by 0 bases and J by 4 bases, with 10 bases between them. Germline CDR1 reads SGHRS; CDR2 reads YFSETQ. The CDR3 is made up of 14 amino acids. The CDR3 DNA follows: TGCGCCAGCAGCTTGGATCGGGCAAGCTATGGCTACACCTTC. This sequence encodes CASSLDRASYGYTF. The full variable domain, with the rest looked up from reference TRBV5-1 and TRBJ1-2, is KAGVTQTPRYLIKTRGQQVTLSCSPISGHRSVSWYQQTPGQGLQFLFEYFSETQRNKGNFPGRFSGRQFSNSRSEMNVSTLELGDSALYLCASSLDRASYGYTFGSGTRLTVV.

This clonotype appeared a few times. The chain carries TRBV29-1 and TRBJ2-3; TRBD2 is a possible D gene (5 bases). Trimming pared 3 bases from V and 2 bases from J, leaving 21 bases between. Germline V gene sequence: CDR1 SQVTM, CDR2 ANQGSEA. There are 17 residues in the CDR3. The chain's CDR3 is CSVDELERSGFTDTQYF. The CDR3 DNA sequence: TGCAGCGTTGACGAGTTAGAGCGGTCTGGGTTCACAGATACGCAGTATTTT.

The CDR3 protein is CASSQVLSETSISGNTIYF. The CDR3 bases are TGTGCCAGCAGCCAAGTGCTCAGCGAGACAAGCATATCTGGAAACACCATATATTTT. V usage is TRBV3-1 and J usage is TRBJ1-3; D ambiguous. This CDR3 is 19 amino acids long. V lost 1 base to trimming and J lost 1 base, with 20 bases between them. The germline gives CDR1 LGHDT, CDR2 YNNKEL (reference sequence). Together with reference TRBV3-1 and TRBJ1-3, the CDR3 gives the full variable domain: DTAVSQTPKYLVTQMGNDKSIKCEQNLGHDTMYWYKQDSKKFLKIMFSYNNKELIINETVPNRFSPKSPDKAHLNLHINSLELGDSAVYFCASSQVLSETSISGNTIYFGEGSWLTVV.

The chain uses TRBV18 and TRBJ1-1, with D uncertain. This CDR3 is built from 14 residues. CDR1 is KGHSH and CDR2 is LQKENI in the germline V gene. Between the trimmed V and J ends, which lost 2 bases and 2 bases, there was a span of 9 bases. CDR3 in DNA: TGTGCCAGCTCACCAGAGATAATTAACACTGAAGCTTTCTTT. Translating it yields CASSPEIINTEAFF.

The chain combines TRBV9 with TRBJ2-1, with a tentative D call TRBD1 (5 bases). Per germline, CDR1 SGDLS and CDR2 YYNGEE. Trimming shortened V by 3 bases and J by 8 bases, and 21 bases separated the two germline ends. The CDR3 extends over 16 amino acids. The CDR3: CASSALGAGGIDEQFF. Written as DNA, the CDR3 is TGTGCCAGCAGCGCCCTTGGGGCAGGTGGAATTGATGAGCAGTTCTTC.

V and J are TRBV6-1 and TRBJ1-2; maybe TRBD1 (6 bases). This CDR3 has 15 residues. CDR1 and CDR2 from the germline V gene are MNHNS and SASEGT. The germline V and J ends were trimmed by 5 bases and 6 bases, with 19 bases remaining between them. The CDR3 DNA sequence: TGTGCCAGCAGTACCCAACTACAGGGTTTAGATGGCTACACCTTC. It is translated as CASSTQLQGLDGYTF.

This clonotype was picked up a small number of times. The V gene is TRBV19, the J gene TRBJ2-1, with 9 bases matching TRBD2. CDR3 length: 16 residues. J lost 15 bases, V lost 4 bases, and 19 bases had no gene match. Germline CDR1 is LNHDA and CDR2 is SQIVND (reference sequence). The CDR3 loop is CASSKGDSGSGRAAFF. The CDR3 DNA is TGTGCCAGTAGTAAGGGGGATAGCGGGAGTGGTAGGGCGGCGTTCTTC.

This clonotype showed up just a few times. The chain links TRBV5-1 to TRBJ2-7; 9 nucleotides align to TRBD1. This CDR3 is built from 15 residues. J gave up 2 bases and V 4 bases, and 7 bases lay outside the gene matches. Germline V CDR1 and CDR2: SGHRS, YFSETQ. DNA of the CDR3: TGCGCCAGCAGCATAAGACAGGGGGGCCCCTACGAGCAGTACTTC. Translated, it gives CASSIRQGGPYEQYF. The full variable domain, its missing parts supplied by reference TRBV5-1 and TRBJ2-7, is KAGVTQTPRYLIKTRGQQVTLSCSPISGHRSVSWYQQTPGQGLQFLFEYFSETQRNKGNFPGRFSGRQFSNSRSEMNVSTLELGDSALYLCASSIRQGGPYEQYFGPGTRLTVT.

The chain combines TRBV6-2 or TRBV6-3 with TRBJ2-3; TRBD1 might be the D (6 bases). Germline V gives CDR1 MNHEY, CDR2 SVGEGT. Trimming left V 5 bases short and J 3 bases short, with 18 bases between. This CDR3 has 16 amino acids. CDR3 coding DNA: TGTGCCAGCAGTCTGGGACACCTGGCCACTACAGATACGCAGTATTTT. It translates to CASSLGHLATTDTQYF.

This clonotype was detected a few times. CDR3 DNA sequence: TGCAGCGTGGGACGGAGCTTGAACACTGAAGCTTTCTTT. This translates into CSVGRSLNTEAFF. This chain links TRBV29-1 with TRBJ1-1; D might be TRBD1 (5 bases). Germline V gene lookup returns CDR1 SQVTM and CDR2 ANQGSEA. The CDR3 totals 13 residues. V lost 6 bases, J lost 0 bases, and 11 bases lay in between.

This clonotype appeared a few times. The gene calls are TRBV19 and TRBJ2-1, with 7 nucleotides matching TRBD2. Germline-derived CDR1 and CDR2 are LNHDA and SQIVND (reference sequence). This CDR3 is built from 15 residues. The CDR3 DNA reads as TGTGCTACGGCGGGCGGGAGTGGCTCCTACAATGAGCAGTTCTTC. Protein: CATAGGSGSYNEQFF.

This clonotype was observed a few times. This sequence joins TRBV12-3 or TRBV12-4 and TRBJ2-3; unclear D gene. Trimming took off 7 bases at V and 2 bases at J, with 16 bases between the two ends. This CDR3 comprises 15 residues. The CDR3 is CASTPDARHTDTQYF. The CDR3 nucleotides are TGTGCCAGCACCCCCGACGCTAGGCACACAGATACGCAGTATTTT.

The chain has TRBV27 and TRBJ1-3; no clear D gene. Trimming stripped 11 bases from V and 3 bases from J, with 8 bases between. There are 11 residues in the CDR3. Germline-derived CDR1 and CDR2 are MNHEY and SMNVEV (reference sequence). CDR3 DNA sequence: TGTGCCGGGAGAGGTGGAAACACCATATATTTT. Amino acids: CAGRGGNTIYF.

This clonotype was recorded a few times. CDR3 sequence reads: CSVASGRATYEQYF. The DNA of the CDR3 is TGCAGCGTGGCCTCCGGGAGGGCCACCTACGAGCAGTACTTC. The rearrangement joins TRBV29-1 to TRBJ2-7, with TRBD2 identical over 8 bases. V shed 6 bases, J shed 2 bases, and the junction held 9 bases outside the gene matches. The V gene's germline CDR1 is SQVTM and CDR2 ANQGSEA. This CDR3 spans 14 amino acids.

V gene TRBV6-4 combines with J gene TRBJ2-7, with D unclear. The CDR3 covers 15 residues. V shed 6 bases and J shed 0 bases, with 15 bases lying between them. Germline CDR1 reads MRHNA; CDR2 reads SNTAGT. DNA for the CDR3: TGTGCCAGCAGGCGCCCCGGCGCGAGCTCCTACGAGCAGTACGTC. Translation gives CASRRPGASSYEQYV.

The V and J genes are TRBV27 and TRBJ1-1; D not resolved. CDR1 MNHEY and CDR2 SMNVEV come from the germline V gene (reference sequence). Deletions cut 3 bases from V and 5 bases from J, with 10 bases between. There are 13 residues in the CDR3. The CDR3 is CASSFSTHTEAFF. The CDR3 bases are TGTGCCAGCAGTTTTTCTACGCATACTGAAGCTTTCTTT.